Presented here are 17 T cell receptor beta chains from one specimen sequenced in a study of T cell repertoires in cytomegalovirus infection. Their antigens remain unidentified. TCRdb called the reads again in MiXCR, with one record for every CDR3 protein. The table shows about 160,000 distinct CDR3 sequences, with 20% to 25% occurring only once. The source was CD8+ T cells from cultured PBMCs, collected from culture after CMV antigen stimulation. All receptors come from a human donor in good health (CMV status not recorded). Some clones in this sample may be carry-over from other donors' samples.

This chain joins TRBV7-9 and TRBJ1-1; D gene uncertain. The CDR3 is 13 amino acids. Per the germline V gene, CDR1 is SEHNR and CDR2 is FQNEAQ (reference sequence). V lost 1 base and J lost 2, with 5 bases in between. The CDR3 DNA sequence: TGTGCCAGCAGCTTAGGGGATAACACTGAAGCTTTCTTT. It specifies CASSLGDNTEAFF.

There are a few counts of this clonotype. The CDR3: CASSPYLTGNTEAFF. The DNA of the CDR3 is TGTGCCAGCAGCCCCTACCTTACAGGGAACACTGAAGCTTTCTTT. The V call is TRBV7-9, the J call TRBJ1-1; D is possibly TRBD1 (5 bases). CDR3 length: 15 amino acids. The V and J ends lost 5 bases and 1 base respectively, with 14 bases between them. Germline CDR1 reads SEHNR; CDR2 reads FQNEAQ (reference sequence). Full variable domain (remainder filled in from reference TRBV7-9 and TRBJ1-1): DTGVSQNPRHKITKRGQNVTFRCDPISEHNRLYWYRQTLGQGPEFLTYFQNEAQLEKSRLLSDRFSAERPKGSFSTLEIQRTEQGDSAMYLCASSPYLTGNTEAFFGQGTRLTVV.

This clonotype was counted only a few times. V usage is TRBV7-9 and J usage is TRBJ2-3, with D unclear. Trimming removed 1 base from V and 3 bases from J, with 8 bases in between. The CDR3 extends over 14 amino acids. CDR1 is SEHNR, CDR2 FQNEAQ, per germline (reference sequence). The CDR3 DNA reads TGTGCCAGCAGCTTAGAAAAGGGAACAGATACGCAGTATTTT. This codes for CASSLEKGTDTQYF.

This clonotype has a handful of counts. This chain uses TRBV7-9 with TRBJ1-2, with 7 bases fitting TRBD1. Losses at the gene ends were 5 bases for V and 3 bases for J; bases not matched to a gene: 9. The CDR3 extends over 15 amino acids. Per the germline V gene, CDR1 is SEHNR and CDR2 is FQNEAQ (reference sequence). CDR3 in amino acids: CASSDVLDRDYGYTF. CDR3 bases: TGTGCCAGCAGCGATGTACTCGACAGGGACTATGGCTACACCTTC.

The chain carries TRBV9 and TRBJ2-5; weak D call: TRBD2 (6 bases). CDR1 and CDR2 (germline): SGDLS, YYNGEE. The CDR3 is made up of 13 amino acids. Between the trimmed V and J ends, which lost 4 bases and 5 bases, there was a span of 12 bases. The CDR3 loop reads CASSSGGFETQYF. CDR3 coding DNA: TGTGCCAGCAGCTCAGGAGGGTTCGAGACCCAGTACTTC.

The chain carries TRBV5-6 and TRBJ1-6, with 12 positions matching TRBD1. With V trimmed by 3 bases and J by 9 bases, 4 bases remained unmatched. CDR1 is SGHDT, CDR2 YYEEEE, per germline. The CDR3 runs 15 residues. This chain's CDR3 is CASSYGTGGGSPLHF. In DNA form, the CDR3 reads TGTGCCAGCAGCTATGGGACAGGGGGCGGTTCACCCCTCCACTTT.

The rearrangement links TRBV12-3 or TRBV12-4 to TRBJ1-1, with D possibly being TRBD1 (5 bases). This CDR3 is built from 15 residues. The ends were cut back, 4 bases at V and 1 base at J, with 13 bases in the middle. In DNA form, the CDR3 reads TGTGCCAGCAGTTCCCCTAAAGGGGAGAACACTGAAGCTTTCTTT. Translating gives CASSSPKGENTEAFF.

This rearrangement joins TRBV2 to TRBJ2-3, with TRBD2 identical over 8 bases. The V gene's germline CDR1 is SNHLY and CDR2 FYNNEI. The V segment lost 7 bases and the J segment 2 bases; nucleotides outside the gene matches: 8. The CDR3 totals 15 residues. The CDR3 coding sequence is TGTGCCAGCAAACCAGGGCGGGGGGTCACAGATACGCAGTATTTT. Protein sequence: CASKPGRGVTDTQYF.

V gene TRBV10-3 combines with J gene TRBJ2-2, with no clear D. The CDR3 length is 15 residues. Germline lookup yields CDR1 ENHRY and CDR2 SYGVKD. V lost 3 bases and J lost 7, with 15 bases in between. CDR3 sequence reads: CAISDNGLIGGELFF. DNA for the CDR3: TGTGCCATCAGTGATAACGGGTTAATTGGCGGGGAGCTGTTTTTT.

The table lists this clonotype with a few counts. This chain uses TRBV28 with TRBJ2-7; TRBD1 aligns across 11 bases. CDR3 size: 14 residues. J was trimmed by 7 bases and V by 9 bases; bases with no gene match: 11. Per the germline V gene, CDR1 is MDHEN and CDR2 is SYDVKM. The CDR3 is CASSLDRGLGEQYF. CDR3 bases: TGTGCCAGTAGCCTGGACAGGGGGCTGGGAGAGCAGTACTTC.

J is TRBJ1-5 and V is TRBV7-9; D not certain. The CDR3 is 14 amino acids. The germline gives CDR1 SEHNR, CDR2 FQNEAQ (reference sequence). Between the trimmed V and J ends, which lost 3 bases and 6 bases, there was a span of 12 bases. In DNA form, the CDR3 reads TGTGCCAGCAGCTTCCATATGCAACCTCAGCCCCAGCATTTT. This translates into CASSFHMQPQPQHF.

This clonotype turned up a few times. DNA for the CDR3: TGTGCCAGCAGCCCGGGACTTCCCCATGAGCAGTTCTTC. It codes for CASSPGLPHEQFF. This chain connects TRBV7-6 to TRBJ2-1; possible D gene TRBD2, 6 bases. V was pared by 5 bases and J by 8 bases, with 13 bases between. This CDR3 is built from 13 residues. Germline CDR1 and CDR2: SGHVS and FNYEAQ.

This chain uses TRBV6-5 with TRBJ2-5; 8 bases are shared with TRBD2. The CDR3 has 15 residues. Germline values: CDR1 MNHEY, CDR2 SVGAGI. The V and J ends lost 1 base and 4 bases, in that order; junction bases with no gene match: 5. The CDR3 region has the DNA TGTGCCAGCAGTTACTACGGGGGGGCCCTAGAGACCCAGTACTTC. Amino acid sequence: CASSYYGGALETQYF.

The genes are TRBV12-3 or TRBV12-4 and TRBJ1-4; D perhaps matches TRBD1 (6 bases). The V gene lost 8 bases and the J gene lost 8 bases, with 18 bases spanning the gap. This CDR3 contains 14 residues. In nucleotides, the CDR3 is TGTGCCAGCCACATAGACAGGATCGGGGAAAAACTGTTTTTT. Its translation: CASHIDRIGEKLFF.

V usage is TRBV7-2 and J usage is TRBJ2-1; possibly TRBD2 for D (6 bases). The CDR3 is 23 amino acids. The germline CDR1 and CDR2 sequences are SGHTA and FQGNSA. V lost 1 base to trimming and J lost 3 bases, with 34 bases between them. The CDR3 nucleotides read TGTGCCAGCAGCTTAGTTGATTGGGCTAGCGACGTATCTGCGTCCCTGATCTACAATGAGCAGTTCTTC. It translates to CASSLVDWASDVSASLIYNEQFF.

This clonotype showed up just a few times. V gene TRBV11-1 combines with J gene TRBJ2-7, with D unresolved. Trimming pared 1 base from V and 5 bases from J, leaving 9 bases between. Germline V CDR1 and CDR2: SGHAT, FQDESV (reference sequence). The CDR3 is 13 residues long. In DNA, the CDR3 is TGTGCCAGCAGCTTAGAGTACCCGGACGAGCAGTACTTC. It specifies CASSLEYPDEQYF.

This chain joins TRBV2 and TRBJ1-2; tentatively, D is TRBD1 (5 bases). Per the germline V gene, CDR1 is SNHLY and CDR2 is FYNNEI. The ends were cut back, 3 bases at V and 5 bases at J, with 13 bases in the middle. The CDR3 length is 14 residues. CDR3 amino acids: CASSEGRAEYGYTF. In nucleotides, the CDR3 is TGTGCCAGCAGTGAGGGCAGGGCGGAGTATGGCTACACCTTC.